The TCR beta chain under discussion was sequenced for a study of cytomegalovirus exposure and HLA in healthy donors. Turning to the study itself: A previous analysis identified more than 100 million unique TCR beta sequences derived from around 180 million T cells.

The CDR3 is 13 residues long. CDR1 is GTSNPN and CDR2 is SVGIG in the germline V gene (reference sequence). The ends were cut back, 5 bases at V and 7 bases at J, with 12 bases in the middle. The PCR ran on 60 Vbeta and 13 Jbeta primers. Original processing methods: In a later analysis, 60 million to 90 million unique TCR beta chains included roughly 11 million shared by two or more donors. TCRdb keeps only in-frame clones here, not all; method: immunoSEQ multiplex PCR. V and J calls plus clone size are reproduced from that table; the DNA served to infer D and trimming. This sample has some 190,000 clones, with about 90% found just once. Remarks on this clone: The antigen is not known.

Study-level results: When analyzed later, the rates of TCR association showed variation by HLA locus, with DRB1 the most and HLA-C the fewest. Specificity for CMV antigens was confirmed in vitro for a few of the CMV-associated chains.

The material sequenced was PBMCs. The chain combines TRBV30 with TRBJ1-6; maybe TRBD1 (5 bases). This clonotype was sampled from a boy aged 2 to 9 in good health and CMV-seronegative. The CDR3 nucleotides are TGTGCCTGGGAGCGGGGCCTCAATTCACCCCTCCACTTT. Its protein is CAWERGLNSPLHF. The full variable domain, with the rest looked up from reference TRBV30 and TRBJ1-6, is SQTIHQWPATLVQPVGSPLSLECTVEGTSNPNLYWYRQAAGRGLQLLFYSVGIGQISSEVPQNLSASRPQDRQFILSSKKLLLSDSGFYLCAWERGLNSPLHFGNGTRLTVT.